A selection of T cell receptor beta chains follows, all from one sample in a study of cytomegalovirus exposure and HLA in healthy donors. Assay: immunoSEQ multiplex PCR; the TCRdb copy retains only in-frame clones and omits some. The repertoire holds 150,000 to 200,000 clones, with around four fifths as singletons. The sample consisted of PBMCs. These receptor sequences come from a woman aged 18 to 35 in good health and CMV-seronegative. Both conserved end residues are part of each CDR3. D genes are given only for firm matches. The listing skips clone size in some rows; elsewhere it reads once, few, many or a size class.

J | D | V | size | DNA | CDR3
TRBJ2-1 | TRBD2 | TRBV6-1 | once | TGTGCCAGCAGTGAAGCGCTCGGGGGGGCTTACAATGAGCAGTTCTTC | CASSEALGGAYNEQFF
TRBJ1-2 | . | TRBV10-3 | . | TGTGCCATCAGTGAGTCTTACAGAAGCAACTATGGCTACACCTTC | CAISESYRSNYGYTF
TRBJ2-5 | TRBD1 | TRBV11-2 | . | TGTGCCAGCAGCCTGGGCAGGGGGTTGAGAGAGACCCAGTACTTC | CASSLGRGLRETQYF
TRBJ2-6 | . | TRBV11-2 | . | TGTGCCAGCAGCTTAGGGTGGCGGGTCTCTGGGGCCAACGTCCTGACTTTC | CASSLGWRVSGANVLTF
TRBJ1-1 | TRBD1 | TRBV28 | once | TGTGCCAGCAGGCTCGGGACAGCGAACACTGAAGCTTTCTTT | CASRLGTANTEAFF
TRBJ2-3 | TRBD2 | TRBV10-2 | . | TGCGCCAGCATTAGCGGGGGTAGCACAGATACGCAGTATTTT | CASISGGSTDTQYF
TRBJ1-6 | TRBD1 | TRBV2 | . | TGTGCCAGCAGTGAATTCCCATTGACAGGGAGCTCCTATAATTCACCCCTCCACTTT | CASSEFPLTGSSYNSPLHF
TRBJ1-5 | TRBD1 | TRBV2 | . | TGTGCCAGCAGTGAAGCTCGAAATGCCGGGACAGGGCTCAATCAGCCCCAGCATTTT | CASSEARNAGTGLNQPQHF
TRBJ2-3 | . | TRBV11-3 | . | TGTGCCAGCAGCCACACTAGAACAGATACGCAGTATTTT | CASSHTRTDTQYF
TRBJ2-7 | TRBD2 | TRBV2 | . | TGTGCCAGCAGACAGGGACTAGCTTCGAACTACGAGCAGTACTTC | CASRQGLASNYEQYF
TRBJ1-1 | . | TRBV5-1 | . | TGCGCCAGCAGCCGAGGTGATATGAACACTGAAGCTTTCTTT | CASSRGDMNTEAFF
TRBJ1-6 | . | TRBV19 | . | TGTGCCAGTAATCAAATCTATAATTCACCCCTCCACTTT | CASNQIYNSPLHF
TRBJ2-7 | . | TRBV5-6 | . | TGTGCCAGCAGTGGTAGGCAGGTGCGTGAGCAGTACTTC | CASSGRQVREQYF
TRBJ2-7 | TRBD1 | TRBV28 | . | TGTGCCAGCAGGGGCACAGGGGCTTCCTACGAGCAGTACTTC | CASRGTGASYEQYF
TRBJ2-7 | . | TRBV30 | . | TGTGCCTGGAGTTGGAGGGGGCGTGGGGAGCAGTACTTC | CAWSWRGRGEQYF
TRBJ2-3 | TRBD1 | TRBV7-9 | . | TGTGCCAGCAGCTTAGGTGCGACAGGGGGCTCAGATACGCAGTATTTT | CASSLGATGGSDTQYF